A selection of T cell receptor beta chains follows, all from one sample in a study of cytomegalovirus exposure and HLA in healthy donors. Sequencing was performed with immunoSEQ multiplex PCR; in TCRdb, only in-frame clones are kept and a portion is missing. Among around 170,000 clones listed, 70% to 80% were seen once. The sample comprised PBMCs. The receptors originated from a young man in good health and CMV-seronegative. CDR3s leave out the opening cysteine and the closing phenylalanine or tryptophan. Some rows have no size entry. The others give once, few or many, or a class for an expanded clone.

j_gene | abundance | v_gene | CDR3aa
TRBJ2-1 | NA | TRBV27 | ASSWLANNEQF
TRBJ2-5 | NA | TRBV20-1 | SARVRETQY
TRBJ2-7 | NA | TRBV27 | ASSLLGRGYEQY
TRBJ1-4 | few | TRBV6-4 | ASSPQGGTNEKLF
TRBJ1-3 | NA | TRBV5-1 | ASSLVGTQGAGAGNTIY
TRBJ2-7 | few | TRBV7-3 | ASSLERGEQY
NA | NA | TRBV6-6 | ASRGTGGPYEQY
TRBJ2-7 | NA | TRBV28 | ASSFATSGIYEQY
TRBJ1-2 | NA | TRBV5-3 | ARSLVDRVPFYGYT
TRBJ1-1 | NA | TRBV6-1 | ASRKDGVNTEAF
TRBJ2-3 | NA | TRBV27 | ASMYGRGPDTQY
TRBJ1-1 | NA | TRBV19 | ASSSYPNRGRITEAF
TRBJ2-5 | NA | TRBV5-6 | ASSLQRGNQETQY
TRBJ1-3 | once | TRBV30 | AWSVKGDSGNTIY
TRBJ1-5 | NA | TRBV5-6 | ASSLYSGVSDQPQH
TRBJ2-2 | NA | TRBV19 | ASSIVRGELF
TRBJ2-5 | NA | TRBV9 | ASSPQGLKETQY
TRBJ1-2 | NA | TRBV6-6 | ASSHTGVGGYT
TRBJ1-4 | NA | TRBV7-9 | ASSPRIGDRVGEKLF
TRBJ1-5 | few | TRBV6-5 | ASSPLRTGEGPQH
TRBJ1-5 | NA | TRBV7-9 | ASSFDRGDQPQH
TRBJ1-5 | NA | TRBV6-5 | ASSWGGGENQPQH
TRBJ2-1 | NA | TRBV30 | ASTGISSYNEQF
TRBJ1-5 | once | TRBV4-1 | ASSQVGDRVNQPQH
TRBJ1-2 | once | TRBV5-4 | ASSPGGQLGNYGYT
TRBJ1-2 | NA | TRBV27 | ASSSHRPGGKGYGYT
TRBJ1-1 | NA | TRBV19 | ASSIGRDMNTEAF
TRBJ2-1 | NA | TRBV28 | ASTLGYSYNEQF
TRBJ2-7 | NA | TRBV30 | AWSNSWAGVFGGSYEQY
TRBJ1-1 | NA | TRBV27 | ASSNQGSLRTEAF
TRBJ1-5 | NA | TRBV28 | ASSRSGGGNQPQH
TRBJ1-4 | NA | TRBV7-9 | SSSSRQGVMQFGEKLF
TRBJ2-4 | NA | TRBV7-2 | ASSSRVAKNIQY
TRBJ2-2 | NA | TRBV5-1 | ASSLGTPGRATGELF
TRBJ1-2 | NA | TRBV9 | ASSGQGPNYGYT
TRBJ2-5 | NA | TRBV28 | ASSREEQVEETQY
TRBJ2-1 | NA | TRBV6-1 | ASSIRDRVEEQF
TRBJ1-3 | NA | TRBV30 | AWSVRQGSGNTIY
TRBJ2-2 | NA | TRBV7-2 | ASRPTPTNTGELF
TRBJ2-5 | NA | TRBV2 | ASSQAGGHQETQY
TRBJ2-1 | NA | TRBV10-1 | ASSDPSGPSYNEQF
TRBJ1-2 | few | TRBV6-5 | ASSYSHTPRGYGYT
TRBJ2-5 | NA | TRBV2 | ASSLTSGYQETQY
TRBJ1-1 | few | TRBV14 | ASSRNRIEAF
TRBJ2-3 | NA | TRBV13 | ASSYGGKADTQY
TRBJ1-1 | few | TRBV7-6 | ASSQGQGSEAF
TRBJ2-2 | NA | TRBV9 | ASSVLAGNTGELF
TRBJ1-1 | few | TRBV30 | AWQQTVNTEAF
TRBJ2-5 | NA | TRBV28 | ASSYPSGRSKETQY
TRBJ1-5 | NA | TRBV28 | ASTRTGGLQQPQH
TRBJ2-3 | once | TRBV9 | ASSLAGGDTQY
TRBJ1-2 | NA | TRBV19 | ASSIPTPTGPSTSSYGYT
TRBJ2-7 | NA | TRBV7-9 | ASSSKDLVAGAYEQY
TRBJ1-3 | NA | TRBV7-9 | ASSQGQGGSGNTIY
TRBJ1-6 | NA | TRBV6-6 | ANKQGVGSPLH
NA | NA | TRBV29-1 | SVAGTGLYEQY
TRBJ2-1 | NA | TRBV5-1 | ASSIASESYNEQF
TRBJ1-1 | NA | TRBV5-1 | ASRVQGVEISEAF
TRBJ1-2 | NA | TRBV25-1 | ASSETGNYGYT